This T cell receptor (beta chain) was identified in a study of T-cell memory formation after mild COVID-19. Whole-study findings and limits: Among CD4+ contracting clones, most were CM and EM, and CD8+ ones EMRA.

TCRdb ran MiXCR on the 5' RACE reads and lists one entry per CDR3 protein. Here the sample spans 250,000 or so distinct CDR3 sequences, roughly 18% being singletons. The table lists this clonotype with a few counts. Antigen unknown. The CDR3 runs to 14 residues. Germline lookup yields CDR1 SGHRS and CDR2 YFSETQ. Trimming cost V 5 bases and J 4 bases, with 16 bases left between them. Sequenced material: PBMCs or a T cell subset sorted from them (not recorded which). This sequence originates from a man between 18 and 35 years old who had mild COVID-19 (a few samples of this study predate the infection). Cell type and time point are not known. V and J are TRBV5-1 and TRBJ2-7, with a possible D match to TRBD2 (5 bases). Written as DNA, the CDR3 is TGCGCCAGCAGGATCGGGGTAGCCGGTTACGAGCAGTACTTC. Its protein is CASRIGVAGYEQYF.